The 26 T cell receptor beta chains listed next were all sequenced from one sample in a study of blood T cell repertoires in COVID-19. Sequencing was performed with immunoSEQ multiplex PCR; in TCRdb, only in-frame clones are kept and a portion is missing. This sample has over 50,000 clones, with 78% found just once. Sequenced material: peripheral blood. The receptors were sampled from a human donor with active or convalescent COVID-19. The donor label of this sample is uncertain.

Judged by abundance, this clone is medium-sized. This chain links TRBV30 with TRBJ2-7; D is unclear. Germline V lookup: CDR1 GTSNPN, CDR2 SVGIG (reference sequence). V lost 2 bases and J lost 6, with 11 bases in between. This CDR3 region has 12 residues. The CDR3 nucleotides are TGTGCCTGGAGTCGCGAGTTACCCGAGCAGTACTTC. Protein sequence: CAWSRELPEQYF.

This clone was observed once. This chain connects TRBV3-1 (or the pseudogene TRBV3-2) to TRBJ2-7; D not certain. The germline gives CDR1 LGHDT, CDR2 YNNKEL (reference sequence). Trimming left V 3 bases short and J 0 bases short, with 6 bases between. CDR3 length: 13 amino acids. CDR3 bases: TGTGCCAGCAGCCAGTTCGGCTCCTACGAGCAGTACTTC. This encodes CASSQFGSYEQYF.

V is TRBV7-2 and J is TRBJ2-5; TRBD1 agrees at 10 bases. The junction had 3 bases not matched to a gene; V was cut back by 5 bases and J by 0 bases. The germline gives CDR1 SGHTA, CDR2 FQGNSA. The CDR3 consists of 15 residues. DNA for the CDR3: TGTGCCAGCAGCGCGGGACAGGGGCACCAAGAGACCCAGTACTTC. Its translation: CASSAGQGHQETQYF.

The chain couples TRBV7-6 to TRBJ2-5, with 9 bases lining up with TRBD1. Trimming removed 5 bases from V and 1 base from J; junction bases left unmatched: 5. The germline CDR1 and CDR2 sequences are SGHVS and FNYEAQ. This CDR3 contains 15 residues. CDR3 amino acids: CASSEGQGLQETQYF. The CDR3 DNA follows: TGTGCCAGCAGCGAGGGACAGGGTCTCCAAGAGACCCAGTACTTC. Full variable domain (rest looked up from reference TRBV7-6 and TRBJ2-5): GAGVSQSPRYKVTKRGQDVALRCDPISGHVSLYWYRQALGQGPEFLTYFNYEAQQDKSGLPNDRFSAERPEGSISTLTIQRTEQRDSAMYRCASSEGQGLQETQYFGPGTRLLVL.

The chain joins TRBV5-8 to TRBJ2-3; D may be TRBD2 (5 bases). CDR1 is SGHTS, CDR2 YDEGEE, per germline. The CDR3 has 15 amino acids. V lost 6 bases, J lost 1 base, and 15 bases lay in between. The CDR3 region has the DNA TGTGCCAGCACCCACGCGGGCGTACGCACAGATACGCAGTATTTT. Its translation: CASTHAGVRTDTQYF. The whole variable domain, remainder taken from reference TRBV5-8 and TRBJ2-3, is EAGVTQSPTHLIKTRGQQATLRCSPISGHTSVYWYQQALGLGLQFLLWYDEGEERNRGNFPPRFSGRQFPNYSSELNVNALELEDSALYLCASTHAGVRTDTQYFGPGTRLTVL.

The V call is TRBV5-1, the J call TRBJ2-7; 7 nucleotides line up with TRBD2. Germline values: CDR1 SGHRS, CDR2 YFSETQ. After removal of 7 bases from V and 3 bases from J, the junction contained 4 bases not matched to a gene. There are 12 residues in the CDR3. The CDR3 DNA reads TGCGCCAGCGCGGGAGCAGGCTACGAGCAGTACTTC. This gives the protein CASAGAGYEQYF.

The CDR3 nucleotides read TGCGCCAGCAGCGACAGGGGCGACACCATATATTTT. Translating it yields CASSDRGDTIYF. The rearrangement uses TRBV5-1 and TRBJ1-3; TRBD1 matches 8 bases. V was clipped by 4 bases and J by 8 bases; unmatched bases: 2. The CDR3 length is 12 residues. Germline CDR1 reads SGHRS; CDR2 reads YFSETQ. The whole variable domain, filled in from reference TRBV5-1 and TRBJ1-3, reads KAGVTQTPRYLIKTRGQQVTLSCSPISGHRSVSWYQQTPGQGLQFLFEYFSETQRNKGNFPGRFSGRQFSNSRSEMNVSTLELGDSALYLCASSDRGDTIYFGEGSWLTVV.

In its sample, this clone was seen a few times. This chain connects TRBV4-1 to TRBJ2-2; 10 bases match TRBD2. CDR1 is MGHRA, CDR2 YSYEKL, per germline. The CDR3 consists of 17 residues. J was trimmed by 8 bases and V by 7 bases; bases with no gene match: 16. Here the CDR3 DNA reads TGCGCCAGCACCTCTGGGGGGCGGCTAGCGGGAGTGGGGGAGCTGTTTTTT. It yields the protein CASTSGGRLAGVGELFF.

This clone was detected only once. The chain couples TRBV29-1 to TRBJ2-7, with a weak D call TRBD2 (5 bases). CDR3 length: 12 residues. V lost 6 bases to trimming and J lost 2 bases, with 11 bases between them. The germline V gene has CDR1 SQVTM and CDR2 ANQGSEA. In DNA, the CDR3 is TGCAGCGTAGCGGACGGGGCCTACGAGCAGTACTTC. Amino acids: CSVADGAYEQYF.

V gene TRBV6-5 combines with J gene TRBJ2-7, with D possibly TRBD1 on 6 matching bases. The CDR3 is 13 residues long. V lost 5 bases, J lost 2 bases, and 10 bases lay in between. In germline, CDR1 is MNHEY, CDR2 SVGAGI. For the CDR3, the DNA is TGTGCCAGCAGTACAGGGTACCCCTACGAGCAGTACTTC. This translates into CASSTGYPYEQYF.

With respect to this clone: Germline and junction disagree at one end, which may indicate a read error. The chain carries TRBV14 and TRBJ2-7, with 11 bases identical to TRBD2. Germline assignment: CDR1 SGHDN and CDR2 FVKESK. This CDR3 comprises 16 residues. In DNA, the CDR3 is TGTGCCAGCAGCCAGGGCCTAGCGGGAGGCCACTACGGGCAGTACTTC. It specifies CASSQGLAGGHYGQYF.

Only one count was recorded for this clone. CDR3 residues: CASSFSWPAGDGTQYF. The CDR3, as DNA: TGTGCCAGCAGTTTTTCATGGCCAGCGGGAGACGGTACGCAGTATTTT. The chain employs TRBV28 and TRBJ2-3; 8 bases line up with TRBD2. CDR1 and CDR2 (germline): MDHEN, SYDVKM. V shed 3 bases, J shed 8 bases, and the junction held 13 bases outside the gene matches. This CDR3 spans 16 amino acids. The full variable domain, in which reference TRBV28 and TRBJ2-3 provide the parts outside the CDR3, is DVKVTQSSRYLVKRTGEKVFLECVQDMDHENMFWYRQDPGLGLRLIYFSYDVKMKEKGDIPEGYSVSREKKERFSLILESASTNQTSMYLCASSFSWPAGDGTQYFGPGTRLTVL.

This clone has only a few counts. The V gene is TRBV4-1, the J gene TRBJ1-4; the match to TRBD1 covers 10 bases. The CDR3 is made up of 16 amino acids. Germline V gives CDR1 MGHRA, CDR2 YSYEKL. J lost 7 bases, V lost 3 bases, and 8 bases had no gene match. The CDR3 loop reads CASSQVPGQGSEKLFF. CDR3 bases: TGCGCCAGCAGCCAGGTACCGGGACAGGGGTCTGAAAAACTGTTTTTT.

This clone appeared a few times. The chain couples TRBV5-4 to TRBJ2-7, with 9 positions matching TRBD2. Germline V gene data show CDR1 as SGHNT and CDR2 as YYREEE (reference sequence). V shed 4 bases, J shed 4 bases, and the junction held 9 bases outside the gene matches. This CDR3 is built from 15 residues. In DNA, the CDR3 is TGTGCCAGCAGCCCCCCCGGACTAGCGAGGTACGAGCAGTACTTC. Amino acid sequence: CASSPPGLARYEQYF.

This sequence joins TRBV25-1 and TRBJ1-2; 11 bases are shared with TRBD1. The J segment lost 7 bases and the V segment lost 5 bases, leaving 6 bases of the junction unmatched. The CDR3 contains 14 residues. Germline loops: CDR1 MGHDK, CDR2 SYGVNS. The CDR3 protein is CASSPGTGGSGYTF. In DNA form, the CDR3 reads TGTGCCAGCAGTCCGGGGACAGGGGGAAGTGGCTACACCTTC.

This chain links TRBV18 with TRBJ2-1; 12 nucleotides match TRBD2. CDR1 is KGHSH and CDR2 is LQKENI in the germline V gene. Trimming cost V 5 bases and J 9 bases; bases outside gene matches: 17. This CDR3 is built from 18 residues. The CDR3 DNA reads as TGTGCCAGCTCAGCTCGGCTAGCGGGAGGGGCTGCTACGTCTGAGCAGTTCTTC. Its protein is CASSARLAGGAATSEQFF.

CDR3 residues: CASSQERTVPGNTIYF. The CDR3 DNA sequence: TGTGCCAGCAGCCAAGAGAGGACAGTCCCTGGAAACACCATATATTTT. The chain links TRBV3-1 (or the pseudogene TRBV3-2) to TRBJ1-3, with D maybe TRBD1 (6 bases). Trimming shortened V by 0 bases and J by 2 bases, and 11 bases separated the two germline ends. The CDR3 is 16 residues long. Germline CDR1 LGHDT, CDR2 YNNKEL (reference sequence).

The chain joins TRBV10-3 to TRBJ1-5, with unresolved D. CDR3 length: 16 amino acids. Germline V gives CDR1 ENHRY, CDR2 SYGVKD. V was clipped by 0 bases and J by 5 bases, with 14 bases between them. CDR3 in amino acids: CAISESNSSGHQPQHF. The DNA of the CDR3 is TGTGCCATCAGTGAGTCGAACAGCTCAGGTCATCAGCCCCAGCATTTT.

This chain joins TRBV19 and TRBJ2-7; D may be TRBD2 (6 bases). In germline, CDR1 is LNHDA, CDR2 SQIVND (reference sequence). With 2 bases removed from V and 2 bases from J, the gap between germline ends came to 19 bases. CDR3 length equals 17 residues. CDR3 protein: CASSITALGRIPYEQYF. CDR3 DNA: TGTGCCAGTAGTATAACAGCGCTCGGGAGAATCCCCTACGAGCAGTACTTC.

The chain recombines TRBV9 with TRBJ2-2; maybe TRBD1 (5 bases). The CDR3 has 13 residues. V lost 2 bases and J lost 5, with 7 bases in between. CDR1 and CDR2 from the germline V gene are SGDLS and YYNGEE. CDR3 region: CASSVTGTGELFF. CDR3 sequence (DNA): TGTGCCAGCAGCGTCACAGGTACCGGGGAGCTGTTTTTT.

This sequence joins TRBV9 and TRBJ2-1; 9 bases line up with TRBD2. Germline values: CDR1 SGDLS, CDR2 YYNGEE. The CDR3 contains 18 residues. Trimming took 0 bases from V and 0 from J; bases not matched to a gene: 7. The CDR3 here is CASSVVPSGMSSYNEQFF. Here the CDR3 DNA reads TGTGCCAGCAGCGTAGTTCCTAGCGGGATGAGCTCCTACAATGAGCAGTTCTTC.

This chain links TRBV7-3 with TRBJ2-3; 7 nucleotides line up with TRBD1. The ends lost 2 bases at V and 2 bases at J; junction bases unmatched: 4. Germline CDR1 is SGHTA and CDR2 is FQGTGA. The CDR3 length is 15 residues. The DNA for the CDR3 is TGTGCCAGCAGCTTATTTGGACAGGCCACAGATACGCAGTATTTT. The encoded protein is CASSLFGQATDTQYF.

The chain recombines TRBV4-2 with TRBJ1-2; 8 positions agree with TRBD1. This CDR3 is 14 amino acids long. Losses at the gene ends were 4 bases for V and 2 bases for J; bases not matched to a gene: 3. In germline, CDR1 is LGHNA, CDR2 YNFKEQ. DNA for the CDR3: TGTGCCAGCAGCCTGGACAGGGCCAACTATGGCTACACCTTC. Protein sequence: CASSLDRANYGYTF.

The rearrangement links TRBV30 to TRBJ2-2; 10 bases are a match to TRBD1. With 5 bases clipped from V and 5 bases from J, the junction kept 5 bases outside the gene matches. Germline V gene lookup returns CDR1 GTSNPN and CDR2 SVGIG (reference sequence). The CDR3 is made up of 14 amino acids. DNA for the CDR3: TGTGCCTGGGTCCGGGGACAGGGGACCGGGGAGCTGTTTTTT. It is translated as CAWVRGQGTGELFF.

The chain joins TRBV12-5 to TRBJ2-3; D may be TRBD2 (5 bases). The germline V gene encodes CDR1 LGHNT and CDR2 FRNRAP. Trimming left V 3 bases short and J 2 bases short, with 15 bases between. The CDR3 has 16 amino acids. DNA for the CDR3: TGTGCTAGTGGTTTTAACCCGGGAAAGTTCACAGATACGCAGTATTTT. Its protein product is CASGFNPGKFTDTQYF.

This clone was seen a few times. The sample holds other DNA sequences that translate to the same CDR3. This chain connects TRBV9 to TRBJ1-5; D may be TRBD1 (5 bases). Trimming took off 2 bases at V and 7 bases at J, with 13 bases between the two ends. The CDR3 extends over 14 amino acids. Germline V CDR1 and CDR2: SGDLS, YYNGEE. CDR3 DNA sequence: TGTGCCAGCAGCGTGGATGGGGCTGGACAGCCCCAGCATTTT. Amino acid sequence: CASSVDGAGQPQHF.